The present entry profiles one T cell receptor (beta chain) with its context. The antigen is not known. With 60 Vbeta and 13 Jbeta primers, the PCR was carried out. The protocol was immunoSEQ multiplex PCR, while the TCRdb copy is restricted to in-frame clones and leaves out a portion. The sample yields roughly 110,000 clones, over 55% seen once. This sample was included in a study of cytomegalovirus exposure and HLA in healthy donors. General observations from the study: Judged likely to be a sequencing artifact was a cluster of highly shared sequence variants. In a later analysis, the majority of CMV-associated beta chains seemingly showed HLA restriction.

Germline-derived CDR1 and CDR2 are LNHNV and YYDKDF (reference sequence). V lost 9 bases to trimming and J lost 3 bases, with 6 bases between them. This CDR3 has 12 amino acids. The genes are TRBV15 and TRBJ2-6; D uncertain. The sequence came from a female donor in good health and CMV-seronegative. The sequenced material came from PBMCs. For the CDR3, the DNA is TGTGCCACTAGATTTGGGGCCAACGTCCTGACTTTC. Protein product: CATRFGANVLTF.